These 25 T cell receptor beta chains came from one sample sequenced in a study of beta chain features in type 1 diabetes (dated by TCRdb to the late 2010s). What the study reported, not specific to this receptor: In all four CD4+ subsets, TCRB CDR3 length was moderately but significantly shorter in type 1 diabetes patients.

These receptors have no identified antigens. The library was obtained by the immunoSEQ multiplex PCR assay. The entire amount of isolated RNA was reverse transcribed using the High Capacity cDNA Reverse Transcription Kit, so the sequenced TCRB transcripts were expressed ones. The table comes from immuneACCESS by way of TCRdb, which keeps in-frame sequences with V and J called. Part of the clones is missing from these tables; in studies checked, under half for an unresolved V gene and the rest for unknown reasons. Recorded for this sample are about 23,000 clones; 69% of them occurred a single time. The top ten clones comprise 3.5% to 4.5% of the sample. Sequences were obtained from Tregs from blood. This specimen's cell subset or site label, interpreted: regulatory CD4+ T cells. Receptor source: a man younger than 35 with type 1 diabetes.

CDR3 protein: CASSYSILTYEQYF. CDR3 sequence (DNA): TGTGCCAGCAGTTACTCGATCCTCACATACGAGCAGTACTTC. The rearrangement uses TRBV6-5 and TRBJ2-7, with unresolved D. There are 14 residues in the CDR3. Germline CDR1 and CDR2: MNHEY and SVGAGI. V lost 0 bases and J lost 4, with 10 bases in between.

The chain links TRBV7-8 to TRBJ2-1; D may be TRBD2 (5 bases). The germline gives CDR1 SGHVS, CDR2 FQNEAQ. The CDR3 sequence is 17 residues long. Trimming took off 1 base at V and 4 bases at J, with 17 bases between the two ends. The CDR3 loop is CASSLGGSGSGYNEQFF. For the CDR3, the DNA is TGTGCCAGCAGCTTAGGAGGAAGCGGCTCGGGTTACAATGAGCAGTTCTTC.

The J gene is TRBJ1-1, the V gene TRBV7-9; tentatively, D is TRBD1 (5 bases). Germline assignment: CDR1 SEHNR and CDR2 FQNEAQ (reference sequence). The CDR3 covers 13 residues. The V and J ends lost 5 bases and 4 bases respectively, with 11 bases between them. The CDR3 protein is CASSARQTTEAFF. The CDR3 coding sequence is TGTGCCAGCAGCGCAAGACAGACCACTGAAGCTTTCTTT.

As regards this clone: Different DNA sequences within this sample yield the same CDR3. V usage is TRBV19 and J usage is TRBJ2-4; D may be TRBD1 (6 bases). This CDR3 has 13 amino acids. Trimming shortened V by 7 bases and J by 1 base, and 8 bases separated the two germline ends. Germline V gene data show CDR1 as LNHDA and CDR2 as SQIVND (reference sequence). The CDR3 spells CASTDRAKNIQYF. The CDR3 DNA is TGTGCCAGTACCGACAGGGCCAAAAACATTCAGTACTTC.

The V call is TRBV19, the J call TRBJ2-1; 8 positions match TRBD2. The CDR3 has 16 amino acids. Germline lookup yields CDR1 LNHDA and CDR2 SQIVND (reference sequence). Trimming at V came to 3 bases and at J to 2 bases, leaving 6 bases not matched to a gene. CDR3 amino acids: CASSINSGAPYNEQFF. CDR3 coding DNA: TGTGCCAGTAGTATCAATAGCGGGGCCCCCTACAATGAGCAGTTCTTC.

The CDR3 nucleotides read TGTGCCAGTAGTATTAGCGGGGGGGCCTACAATGAGCAGTTCTTC. The encoded protein is CASSISGGAYNEQFF. The genes are TRBV19 and TRBJ2-1; 11 bases map to TRBD2. Germline CDR1 is LNHDA and CDR2 is SQIVND (reference sequence). The CDR3 loop spans 15 amino acids. V lost 3 bases, J lost 2 bases, and 0 bases stayed unmatched.

This chain joins TRBV4-3 and TRBJ2-7, with D hard to call. This CDR3 has 14 residues. Germline values: CDR1 LGHNA, CDR2 YSLEER. The V end lost 0 bases, the J end lost 2 bases, and 8 bases lay between the germline ends. The CDR3 region is CASSQDPFAYEQYF. In DNA, the CDR3 is TGCGCCAGCAGCCAAGATCCGTTTGCCTACGAGCAGTACTTC.

Of note for this clone: Other DNA variants within this sample encode the same CDR3. The CDR3 sequence: CASSPGQGNTEAFF. The CDR3 nucleotides are TGTGCCAGCAGCCCGGGACAGGGGAACACTGAAGCTTTCTTT. The V gene is TRBV7-9, the J gene TRBJ1-1, with 9 bases aligning to TRBD1. CDR1 and CDR2 from the germline V gene are SEHNR and FQNEAQ (reference sequence). This CDR3 spans 14 amino acids. The J segment lost 1 base and the V segment lost 5 bases, leaving 2 bases of the junction unmatched.

V usage is TRBV27 and J usage is TRBJ2-1, with 8 bases fitting TRBD2. V dropped 6 bases and J dropped 8; count of bases not matched to a gene: 9. This CDR3 is 14 amino acids long. The germline V gene encodes CDR1 MNHEY and CDR2 SMNVEV (reference sequence). The chain's CDR3 is CASRRAGDLDEQFF. The CDR3 DNA is TGTGCCAGCAGGAGAGCGGGAGACTTAGATGAGCAGTTCTTC.

The chain joins TRBV7-9 to TRBJ2-7, with D possibly TRBD2 on 6 matching bases. Trimming removed 5 bases from V and 7 bases from J, with 12 bases in between. Germline CDR1 and CDR2: SEHNR and FQNEAQ (reference sequence). The CDR3 length is 12 residues. As DNA, the CDR3 is TGTGCCAGCAGCGTCTCGGGGGAGGAGCAGTACTTC. Translation: CASSVSGEEQYF.

This chain uses TRBV5-1 with TRBJ1-1; weak D call: TRBD1 (5 bases). This CDR3 comprises 12 residues. Germline CDR1 reads SGHRS; CDR2 reads YFSETQ. V was trimmed by 5 bases and J by 0 bases, leaving 5 bases between them. CDR3 DNA: TGCGCCAGCAGGGACATGAACACTGAAGCTTTCTTT. Its translation: CASRDMNTEAFF.

This clone was counted only a few times. The chain combines TRBV19 with TRBJ1-4; D might be TRBD1 (6 bases). The CDR3 runs 14 residues. V gave up 10 bases and J gave up 6 bases, with 18 bases separating them. Per germline, CDR1 LNHDA and CDR2 SQIVND (reference sequence). This CDR3 reads CATRGPGHYEKLFF. The CDR3 bases are TGTGCCACCCGAGGACCGGGACATTATGAAAAACTGTTTTTT.

The chain uses TRBV18 and TRBJ1-2; D possibly corresponds to TRBD1 (6 bases). CDR3 length: 14 amino acids. V lost 5 bases, J lost 9 bases, and 19 bases lay in between. CDR1 is KGHSH and CDR2 is LQKENI in the germline V gene. In nucleotides, the CDR3 is TGTGCCAGCTCATCTTCTAACTTACAGGGAAGCTACACCTTC. Translated: CASSSSNLQGSYTF.

This clone was seen a few times. The chain joins TRBV29-1 to TRBJ1-5, with unresolved D. Trimming pared 3 bases from V and 7 bases from J, leaving 13 bases between. CDR1 is SQVTM and CDR2 is ANQGSEA in the germline V gene. CDR3 length: 13 amino acids. This CDR3 is CSVEPGLGQPQHF. CDR3 sequence (DNA): TGCAGCGTTGAGCCTGGACTTGGGCAGCCCCAGCATTTT. Full variable domain (missing parts from reference TRBV29-1 and TRBJ1-5): SAVISQKPSRDICQRGTSLTIQCQVDSQVTMMFWYRQQPGQSLTLIATANQGSEATYESGFVIDKFPISRPNLTFSTLTVSNMSPEDSSIYLCSVEPGLGQPQHFGDGTRLSIL.

The gene calls are TRBV6-6 and TRBJ2-3; 7 positions match TRBD2. Losses at the gene ends were 6 bases for V and 3 bases for J; bases not matched to a gene: 9. Germline-derived CDR1 and CDR2 are MNHNY and SVGAGI (reference sequence). The CDR3 contains 15 residues. The CDR3 protein is CASRFGTIETDTQYF. The CDR3 DNA reads TGTGCCAGCAGATTCGGGACTATCGAAACAGATACGCAGTATTTT.

This clone has just a few counts. The rearrangement joins TRBV6-6 to TRBJ2-2; possibly TRBD1 for D (5 bases). The germline CDR1 and CDR2 sequences are MNHNY and SVGAGI (reference sequence). V lost 5 bases and J 6 bases, leaving 13 bases between the germline ends. The length of the CDR3 is 14 residues. The CDR3 sequence is CASSIAGFPGELFF. In DNA, the CDR3 is TGTGCCAGCAGTATCGCAGGGTTTCCCGGGGAGCTGTTTTTT.

The rearrangement joins TRBV28 to TRBJ2-5; 11 bases fit TRBD1. The ends lost 1 base at V and 11 bases at J; junction bases unmatched: 9. The CDR3 runs 15 residues. Germline V gene data show CDR1 as MDHEN and CDR2 as SYDVKM. The CDR3 here is CASSLSWTGGAKQYF. CDR3 in DNA: TGTGCCAGCAGTTTATCATGGACAGGGGGCGCCAAGCAGTACTTC.

The rearrangement uses TRBV7-2 and TRBJ2-6; D unresolved. V was pared by 11 bases and J by 1 base, with 9 bases between. Looked up from germline, CDR1 is SGHTA and CDR2 is FQGNSA. This CDR3 contains 13 residues. CDR3 in DNA: TGTGCCCACAAATTTTCTGGGGCCAACGTCCTGACTTTC. It codes for CAHKFSGANVLTF.

The gene calls are TRBV5-4 and TRBJ2-3; 8 nucleotides line up with TRBD1. The germline CDR1 and CDR2 sequences are SGHNT and YYREEE (reference sequence). The CDR3 consists of 14 residues. V was pared by 5 bases and J by 3 bases, with 5 bases of the junction left unmatched. Here the CDR3 DNA reads TGTGCCAGCAGTTTCGGGACAGGTACAGATACGCAGTATTTT. This gives the protein CASSFGTGTDTQYF. The complete variable domain, with remaining parts taken from reference TRBV5-4 and TRBJ2-3, reads ETGVTQSPTHLIKTRGQQVTLRCSSQSGHNTVSWYQQALGQGPQFIFQYYREEENGRGNFPPRFSGLQFPNYSSELNVNALELDDSALYLCASSFGTGTDTQYFGPGTRLTVL.

The V call is TRBV6-4, the J call TRBJ2-1, with a possible D match to TRBD1 (5 bases). The germline V and J ends were trimmed by 7 bases and 0 bases, with 13 bases remaining between them. This CDR3 has 15 amino acids. CDR1 and CDR2 from the germline V gene are MRHNA and SNTAGT. CDR3 DNA sequence: TGTGCCAGCAAGACGGATGACAGCTCCTACAATGAGCAGTTCTTC. Protein: CASKTDDSSYNEQFF.

This clone occurred a few times. The CDR3 sequence: CASSLKGGRVGAETQYF. Here the CDR3 DNA reads TGTGCCAGCAGCTTAAAAGGTGGGCGGGTCGGAGCGGAGACCCAGTACTTC. The chain joins TRBV7-2 to TRBJ2-5; tentatively, D is TRBD2 (5 bases). The ends were cut back, 2 bases at V and 5 bases at J, with 21 bases in the middle. CDR1 is SGHTA and CDR2 is FQGNSA in the germline V gene. The CDR3 totals 17 residues.

The genes are TRBV5-1 and TRBJ1-1; D unclear. This CDR3 has 13 amino acids. V lost 0 bases and J 7 bases, leaving 10 bases between the germline ends. Per germline, CDR1 SGHRS and CDR2 YFSETQ. This CDR3 reads CASSLALPDEAFF. Here the CDR3 DNA reads TGCGCCAGCAGCTTGGCTTTGCCAGATGAAGCTTTCTTT.

This clone showed up just a few times. This rearrangement joins TRBV12-5 to TRBJ2-1; no clear D. CDR1 and CDR2 from the germline V gene are LGHNT and FRNRAP. V was cut by 7 bases and J by 0 bases, with 7 bases left in between. This CDR3 is built from 13 residues. DNA of the CDR3: TGTGCTAGTGCCTCGAGCTCCTACAATGAGCAGTTCTTC. It specifies CASASSSYNEQFF.

CDR3 DNA sequence: TGTGCCAGCTCACCGGGACTGGAGCAAGAGACCCAGTACTTC. Amino acid sequence: CASSPGLEQETQYF. The chain couples TRBV18 to TRBJ2-5, with D tentatively TRBD2 (6 bases). The V and J ends lost 3 bases and 2 bases respectively, with 10 bases between them. The V gene's germline CDR1 is KGHSH and CDR2 LQKENI. This CDR3 contains 14 residues.

The chain joins TRBV30 to TRBJ1-2; 9 positions match TRBD1. Germline V gene lookup returns CDR1 GTSNPN and CDR2 SVGIG (reference sequence). The CDR3 loop spans 11 amino acids. J lost 10 bases, V lost 7 bases, and 7 bases had no gene match. The CDR3 DNA follows: TGTGCCTTGAAGACAGGGGGGCCCTACACCTTC. It is translated as CALKTGGPYTF.